One and the same sample provided the 2 T cell receptor beta chains below, sequenced in a study of T cell responses to AZD1222 COVID-19 vaccine (dated by TCRdb to the early 2020s). The label giving this sample's time point can be read as: about 28 days (+/-7) after the second vaccine dose. The library was generated by the immunoSEQ multiplex PCR assay. Here the immuneACCESS table is served through TCRdb, limited to in-frame sequences with V and J called. Missing clones are a known gap in these copies; in checked studies unresolved V genes cover under half, and the rest lacks a known reason. The sample table holds approximately 210,000 clones, of which roughly nine tenths were seen once. The biggest ten clones account for around 3.7% of the sample. Sample: peripheral blood, taken 28 days after the second AZD1222 dose. The receptors stem from an adult who received the AZD1222 COVID-19 vaccine.

CDR3 sequence: CASSIDGVQPQHF. CDR3 sequence (DNA): TGTGCCAGTAGTATAGACGGGGTTCAGCCCCAGCATTTT. The V gene is TRBV19, the J gene TRBJ1-5; D remains ambiguous. Germline CDR1 reads LNHDA; CDR2 reads SQIVND (reference sequence). Trimming cost V 0 bases and J 6 bases, with 6 bases left between them. The CDR3 is 13 amino acids.

This rearrangement joins TRBV7-2 to TRBJ1-2; D gene ambiguous. Trimming took off 2 bases at V and 4 bases at J, with 17 bases between the two ends. CDR3 length: 16 residues. Germline V gives CDR1 SGHTA, CDR2 FQGNSA. The CDR3 spells CASSLSLSGHSYGYTF. The CDR3 DNA is TGTGCCAGCAGCTTAAGTCTCTCTGGGCACAGCTATGGCTACACCTTC.